This TCR beta chain emerged from a study of cytomegalovirus exposure and HLA in healthy donors. TCRdb keeps only in-frame clones here, not all; method: immunoSEQ multiplex PCR. Of fewer than 200,000 clones detected, roughly 84% appear once; the ten largest clones hold 2.5% to 3%. This receptor was identified in a woman under 30 in good health and CMV-seropositive. The sample taken for sequencing was PBMCs.

The CDR3 is CASSSERGEVDEQFF. The CDR3 DNA reads TGCGCCAGCAGTTCTGAACGGGGGGAAGTCGATGAGCAGTTCTTC. The V and J genes are TRBV10-1 and TRBJ2-1; TRBD2 matches at 7 bases. Germline V lookup: CDR1 WNHNN, CDR2 SYGVQD (reference sequence). The CDR3 covers 15 residues. J gave up 8 bases and V 5 bases, and 12 bases lay outside the gene matches.